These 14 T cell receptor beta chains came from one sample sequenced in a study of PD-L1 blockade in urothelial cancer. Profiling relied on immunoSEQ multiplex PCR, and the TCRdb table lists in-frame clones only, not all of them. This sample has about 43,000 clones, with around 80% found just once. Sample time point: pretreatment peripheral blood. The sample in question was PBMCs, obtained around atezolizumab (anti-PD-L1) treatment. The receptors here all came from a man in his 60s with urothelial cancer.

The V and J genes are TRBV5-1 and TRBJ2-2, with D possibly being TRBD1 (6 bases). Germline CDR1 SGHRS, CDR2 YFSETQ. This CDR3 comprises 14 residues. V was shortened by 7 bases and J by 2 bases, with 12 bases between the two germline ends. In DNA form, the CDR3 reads TGCGCCAGCCGCACAGGGTTAAACACCGGGGAGCTGTTTTTT. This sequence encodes CASRTGLNTGELFF. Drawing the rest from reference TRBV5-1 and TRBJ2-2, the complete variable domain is KAGVTQTPRYLIKTRGQQVTLSCSPISGHRSVSWYQQTPGQGLQFLFEYFSETQRNKGNFPGRFSGRQFSNSRSEMNVSTLELGDSALYLCASRTGLNTGELFFGEGSRLTVL.

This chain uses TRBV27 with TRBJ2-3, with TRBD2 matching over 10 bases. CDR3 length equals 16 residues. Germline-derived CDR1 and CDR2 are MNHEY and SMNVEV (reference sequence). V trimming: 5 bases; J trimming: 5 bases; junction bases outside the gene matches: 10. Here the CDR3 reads CASSNLAGAQGDTQYF. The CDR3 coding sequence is TGTGCCAGCAGTAACCTAGCGGGAGCCCAGGGAGATACGCAGTATTTT.

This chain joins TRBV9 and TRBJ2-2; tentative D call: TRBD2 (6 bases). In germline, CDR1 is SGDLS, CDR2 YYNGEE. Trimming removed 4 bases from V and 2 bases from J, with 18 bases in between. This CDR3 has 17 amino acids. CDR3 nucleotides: TGTGCCAGCAGCCCCCGGTGGAGGGAGGCAAACACCGGGGAGCTGTTTTTT. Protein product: CASSPRWREANTGELFF.

The CDR3 loop reads CASRRTGGYNEQFF. CDR3 bases: TGTGCCAGTCGGAGGACAGGGGGCTACAATGAGCAGTTCTTC. The chain joins TRBV27 to TRBJ2-1; TRBD1 agrees at 10 bases. This CDR3 spans 14 amino acids. Germline CDR1 MNHEY, CDR2 SMNVEV (reference sequence). V was pared by 9 bases and J by 3 bases, with 5 bases of the junction left unmatched.

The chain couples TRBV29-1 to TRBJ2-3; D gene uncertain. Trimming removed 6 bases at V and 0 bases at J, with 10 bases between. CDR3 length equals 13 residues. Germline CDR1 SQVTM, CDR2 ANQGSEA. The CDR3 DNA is TGCAGCGTCGTTCGGTCGAGCACAGATACGCAGTATTTT. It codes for CSVVRSSTDTQYF.

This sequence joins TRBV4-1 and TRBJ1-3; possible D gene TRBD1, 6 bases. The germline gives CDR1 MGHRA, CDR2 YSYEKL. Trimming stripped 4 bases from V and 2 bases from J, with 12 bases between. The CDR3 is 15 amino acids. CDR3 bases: TGCGCCAGCAGCCGAACAAACAGGGCTGGAAACACCATATATTTT. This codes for CASSRTNRAGNTIYF.

The CDR3 is CASSQPGQSSYEQYF. DNA of the CDR3: TGTGCCAGCAGCCAGCCGGGACAGAGTAGTTACGAGCAGTACTTC. The chain uses TRBV7-9 and TRBJ2-7; the match to TRBD1 covers 7 bases. Germline CDR1 SEHNR, CDR2 FQNEAQ (reference sequence). V lost 5 bases to trimming and J lost 4 bases; unmatched junction nucleotides: 11. The CDR3 is made up of 15 amino acids.

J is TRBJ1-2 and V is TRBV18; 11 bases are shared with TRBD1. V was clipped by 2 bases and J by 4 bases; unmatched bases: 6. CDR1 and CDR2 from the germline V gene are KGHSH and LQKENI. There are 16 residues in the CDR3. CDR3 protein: CASSPGQGAVGYGYTF. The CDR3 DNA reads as TGTGCCAGCTCACCAGGACAGGGGGCCGTAGGCTATGGCTACACCTTC.

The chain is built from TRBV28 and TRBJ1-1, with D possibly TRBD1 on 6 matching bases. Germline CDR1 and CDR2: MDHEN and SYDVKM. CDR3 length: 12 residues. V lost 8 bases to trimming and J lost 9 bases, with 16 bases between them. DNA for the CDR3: TGTGCCAGCGGGGACCCACAGGGTAAAGCTTTCTTT. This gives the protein CASGDPQGKAFF. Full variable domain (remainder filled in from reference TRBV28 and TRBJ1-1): DVKVTQSSRYLVKRTGEKVFLECVQDMDHENMFWYRQDPGLGLRLIYFSYDVKMKEKGDIPEGYSVSREKKERFSLILESASTNQTSMYLCASGDPQGKAFFGQGTRLTVV.

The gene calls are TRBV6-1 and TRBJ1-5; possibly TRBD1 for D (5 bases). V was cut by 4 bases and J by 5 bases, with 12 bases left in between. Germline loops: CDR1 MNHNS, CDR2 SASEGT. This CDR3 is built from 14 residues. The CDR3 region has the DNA TGTGCCAGCAGTGTGGCCGGGGGAGATCAGCCCCAGCATTTT. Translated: CASSVAGGDQPQHF.

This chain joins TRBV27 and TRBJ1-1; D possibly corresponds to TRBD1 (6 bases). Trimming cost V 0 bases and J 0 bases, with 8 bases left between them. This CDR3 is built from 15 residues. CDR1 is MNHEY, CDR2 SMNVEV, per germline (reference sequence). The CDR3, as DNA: TGTGCCAGCAGTTTATCGGGGGCCATGAACACTGAAGCTTTCTTT. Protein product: CASSLSGAMNTEAFF.

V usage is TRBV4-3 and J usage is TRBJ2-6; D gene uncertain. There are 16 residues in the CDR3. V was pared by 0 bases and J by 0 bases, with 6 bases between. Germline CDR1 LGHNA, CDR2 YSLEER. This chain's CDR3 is CASSQDYNSGANVLTF. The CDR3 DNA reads TGCGCCAGCAGCCAAGATTATAACTCTGGGGCCAACGTCCTGACTTTC.

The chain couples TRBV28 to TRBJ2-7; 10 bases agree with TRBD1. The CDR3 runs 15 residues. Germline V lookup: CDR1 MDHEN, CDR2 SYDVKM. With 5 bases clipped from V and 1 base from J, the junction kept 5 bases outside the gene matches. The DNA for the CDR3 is TGTGCCAGCAGTCGTGACAGGGGGCGTTCCTACGAGCAGTACTTC. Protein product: CASSRDRGRSYEQYF.

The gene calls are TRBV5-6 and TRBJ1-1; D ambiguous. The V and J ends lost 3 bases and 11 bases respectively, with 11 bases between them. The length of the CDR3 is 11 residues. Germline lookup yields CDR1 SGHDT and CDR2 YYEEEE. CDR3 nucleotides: TGTGCCAGCAGCTCCGGGGTTCTGGCTTTCTTT. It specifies CASSSGVLAFF.